This T cell receptor beta chain stems from a study of blood T cell repertoires in COVID-19. Per the germline V gene, CDR1 is SGHRS and CDR2 is YFSETQ. CDR3 length: 14 amino acids. V lost 4 bases, J lost 0 bases, and 8 bases lay in between. This clone was counted a single time. Clones were read by immunoSEQ multiplex PCR, and TCRdb kept only the in-frame ones, dropping some. The sample lists under 300,000 clones; 85% to 90% were seen once. Sequencing was done on a sample of PBMCs or T cells enriched from blood (not recorded which). The genes are TRBV5-1 and TRBJ1-3, with no clear D. This sequence was found in a woman aged 60-75 years who had recovered from COVID-19. The CDR3 loop reads CASSPDISGNTIYF. CDR3 nucleotides: TGCGCCAGCAGCCCCGACATCTCTGGAAACACCATATATTTT. The full variable domain, completed using reference TRBV5-1 and TRBJ1-3, is KAGVTQTPRYLIKTRGQQVTLSCSPISGHRSVSWYQQTPGQGLQFLFEYFSETQRNKGNFPGRFSGRQFSNSRSEMNVSTLELGDSALYLCASSPDISGNTIYFGEGSWLTVV.